Detailed here is one TCR beta chain. Its antigen is unidentified. CDR3 length: 13 residues. Germline CDR1 is DFQATT and CDR2 is SNEGSKA (reference sequence). V lost 0 bases, J lost 1 base, and 6 bases lay in between. At the Johns Hopkins FTIC core, DNA taken from cultured CD4+ T cells was sequenced by way of the Oncomine TCR Beta short-read assay. Cultured CD4+ T cells yielded the extracted genomic DNA. TCRdb reprocessed the PCR reads with MiXCR, giving one entry per CDR3 protein. The sample consists of a few thousand distinct CDR3 sequences, 48% of them appearing once. The data were taken from a study of vaccination and CD4 T cells after COVID-19. Across the study: Convalescent cases consisted of six males and four females, of whom two were Hispanic. Collection of post-vaccine samples followed dose two by a median approximately 69 days, spanning a range of 14 to 241.

Noted treatment: roughly 11-day PBMC culture with coronavirus spike peptide pools or control peptides (ViraFEST assay). The PCR-positive dates, March through December 2020, came before the US Alpha, Beta and Delta variants. The rearrangement joins TRBV20-1 to TRBJ1-1; D remains unclear. The sequence was obtained from a human donor who had recovered from COVID-19. The sequenced material came from CD4+ T cells from blood, cultured in vitro. The CDR3 protein is CSAREAENTEAFF. Here the CDR3 DNA reads TGCAGTGCTAGAGAAGCAGAGAACACTGAAGCTTTCTTT.